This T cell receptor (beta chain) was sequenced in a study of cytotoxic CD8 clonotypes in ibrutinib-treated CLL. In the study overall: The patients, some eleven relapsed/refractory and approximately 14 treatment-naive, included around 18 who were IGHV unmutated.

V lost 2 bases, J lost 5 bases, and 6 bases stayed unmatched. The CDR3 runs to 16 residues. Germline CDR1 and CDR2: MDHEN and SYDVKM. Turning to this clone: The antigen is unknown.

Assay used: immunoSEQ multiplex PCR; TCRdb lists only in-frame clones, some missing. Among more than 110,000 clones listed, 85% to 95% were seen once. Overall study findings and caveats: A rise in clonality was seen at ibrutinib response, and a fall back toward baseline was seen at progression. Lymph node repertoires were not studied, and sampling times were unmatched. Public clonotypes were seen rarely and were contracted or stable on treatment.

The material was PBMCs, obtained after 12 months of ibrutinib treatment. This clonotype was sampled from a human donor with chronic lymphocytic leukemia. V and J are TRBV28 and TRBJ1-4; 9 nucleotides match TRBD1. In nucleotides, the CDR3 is TGTGCCAGCAGTTTACCGGGACAGGGCTCGAATGAAAAACTGTTTTTT. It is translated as CASSLPGQGSNEKLFF. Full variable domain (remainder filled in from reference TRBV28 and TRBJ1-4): DVKVTQSSRYLVKRTGEKVFLECVQDMDHENMFWYRQDPGLGLRLIYFSYDVKMKEKGDIPEGYSVSREKKERFSLILESASTNQTSMYLCASSLPGQGSNEKLFFGSGTQLSVL.